This TCR beta chain stems from a study of blood T cell repertoires in COVID-19. For the study at large: PBMCs, B-cell-depleted T cells, or T cells provided the cDNA or gDNA that made up the material.

The V gene's germline CDR1 is KGHSH and CDR2 LQKENI. Trimming at V came to 3 bases and at J to 8 bases, leaving 8 bases not matched to a gene. The CDR3 has 14 residues. TCRdb keeps only in-frame clones here, not all; method: immunoSEQ multiplex PCR. The sample lists fewer than 250,000 clones; 83% were seen once. The sequence derives from a man aged 50-59 years with active or convalescent COVID-19. The chain couples TRBV18 to TRBJ1-2, with 8 bases matching TRBD1. Sequenced input: peripheral blood. The CDR3, as DNA: TGTGCCAGCTCACCCCCGACAGGGGTGAAGGGCTACACCTTC. As protein: CASSPPTGVKGYTF. Full variable domain (outside the CDR3, taken from reference TRBV18 and TRBJ1-2): NAGVMQNPRHLVRRRGQEARLRCSPMKGHSHVYWYRQLPEEGLKFMVYLQKENIIDESGMPKERFSAEFPKEGPSILRIQQVVRGDSAAYFCASSPPTGVKGYTFGSGTRLTVV.